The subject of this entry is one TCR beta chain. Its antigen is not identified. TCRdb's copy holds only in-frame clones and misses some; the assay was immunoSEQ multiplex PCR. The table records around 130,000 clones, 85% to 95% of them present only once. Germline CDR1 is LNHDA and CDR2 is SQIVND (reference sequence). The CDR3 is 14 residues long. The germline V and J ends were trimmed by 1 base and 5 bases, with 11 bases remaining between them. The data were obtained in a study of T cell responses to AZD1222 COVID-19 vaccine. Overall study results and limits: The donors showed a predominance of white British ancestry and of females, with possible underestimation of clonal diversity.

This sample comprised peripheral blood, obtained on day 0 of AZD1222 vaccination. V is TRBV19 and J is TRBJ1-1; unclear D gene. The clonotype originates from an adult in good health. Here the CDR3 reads CASSIGGWRTEAFF. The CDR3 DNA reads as TGTGCCAGTAGTATAGGTGGTTGGAGGACTGAAGCTTTCTTT.